This entry lists 8 T cell receptor beta chains sequenced from one sample in a study of T cell repertoires in cytomegalovirus infection. MiXCR, run by TCRdb on the reads, gives a single entry per CDR3 protein. This repertoire shows fewer than 200,000 distinct CDR3 sequences, about an eighth found once; its top ten account for 25% to 30%. Sequenced sample: PBMCs. These TCRs come from a human donor in good health (CMV status not recorded). Some clones in this sample may be carry-over from other donors' samples.

This clonotype was recorded many times. V gene TRBV11-3 combines with J gene TRBJ2-7; TRBD2 might be the D (5 bases). Trimming pared 6 bases from V and 7 bases from J, leaving 13 bases between. This CDR3 has 12 amino acids. Germline lookup yields CDR1 SGHNT and CDR2 YENEEA. CDR3 DNA sequence: TGTGCCAGCAGTCATACCCCGGGGGAGCAGTACTTC. Amino acid sequence: CASSHTPGEQYF.

The table lists this clonotype with many counts. The chain joins TRBV7-2 to TRBJ2-7, with D tentatively TRBD2 (8 bases). This CDR3 contains 14 residues. Germline loops: CDR1 SGHTA, CDR2 FQGNSA. Trimming cost V 7 bases and J 3 bases, with 16 bases left between them. The CDR3 nucleotides are TGTGCCAGCACCGGGGGGGACAGCCTCTACGAGCAGTACTTC. It encodes CASTGGDSLYEQYF.

The sample holds a few counts of this clonotype. The chain joins TRBV2 to TRBJ1-3, with D unresolved. The CDR3 length is 10 residues. Trimming removed 7 bases from V and 4 bases from J, with 2 bases in between. Germline V lookup: CDR1 SNHLY, CDR2 FYNNEI. The CDR3 reads CASIGNTIYF. The CDR3 DNA sequence: TGTGCCAGCATCGGAAACACCATATATTTT.

The rearrangement links TRBV28 to TRBJ2-7, with TRBD1 matching over 9 bases. After removal of 5 bases from V and 6 bases from J, the junction contained 11 bases not matched to a gene. This CDR3 region has 15 residues. From germline, CDR1 is MDHEN and CDR2 SYDVKM. CDR3: CASSPRDRVRGEQYF. As DNA, the CDR3 is TGTGCCAGCAGTCCCCGGGACAGGGTCCGAGGCGAGCAGTACTTC. The full variable domain, completed using reference TRBV28 and TRBJ2-7, is DVKVTQSSRYLVKRTGEKVFLECVQDMDHENMFWYRQDPGLGLRLIYFSYDVKMKEKGDIPEGYSVSREKKERFSLILESASTNQTSMYLCASSPRDRVRGEQYFGPGTRLTVT.

This clonotype was seen ten or more times. CDR3 in DNA: TGTGCCAGCAGCTTAGCTGCCTCAGATACGCAGTATTTT. Its translation: CASSLAASDTQYF. The chain combines TRBV7-2 with TRBJ2-3, with D hard to call. Per germline, CDR1 SGHTA and CDR2 FQGNSA. This CDR3 is built from 13 residues. Trimming cost V 0 bases and J 4 bases, with 5 bases left between them.

The gene calls are TRBV6-1 and TRBJ2-3; 11 positions match TRBD1. Germline values: CDR1 MNHNS, CDR2 SASEGT. This CDR3 contains 16 residues. Unmatched junction bases numbered 8, after V lost 2 bases and J lost 7 bases. CDR3 region: CASSEFGQGAVNTQYF. The CDR3 DNA reads as TGTGCCAGCAGTGAATTCGGACAGGGGGCCGTGAATACGCAGTATTTT.

This clonotype has a count of ten or more. The genes are TRBV6-2 or TRBV6-3 and TRBJ2-7; 9 positions agree with TRBD2. J lost 5 bases, V lost 7 bases, and 9 bases had no gene match. The CDR3 has 14 amino acids. CDR1 MNHEY and CDR2 SVGEGT come from the germline V gene. The CDR3 protein is CASTRGREGDEQYF. The CDR3 DNA reads as TGTGCCAGCACCCGCGGGCGGGAGGGTGACGAGCAGTACTTC.

About this clonotype: This may be a read error, as it is one base from a much larger clone. Since the CDR3 does not end with the conserved phenylalanine or tryptophan, this likely comes from a read error. J is TRBJ1-1 and V is TRBV14, with D perhaps matching TRBD1 (5 bases). The CDR3 runs 15 residues. Trimming took off 7 bases at V and 2 bases at J, with 17 bases between the two ends. CDR1 and CDR2 from the germline V gene are SGHDN and FVKESK. CDR3 residues: CASTPTGARNTEAFV. Here the CDR3 DNA reads TGTGCCAGCACCCCTACCGGGGCAAGAAACACTGAAGCTTTCGTT.